Presented here are 17 T cell receptor beta chains from one specimen sequenced in a study of blood T cells in healthy people across ages. Next came a second PCR, run for roughly 6 to 11 cycles, which used a sample-barcoded 5' primer along with a J-beta primer mix. MiXCR was run by TCRdb on the 5' RACE reads, yielding one entry per CDR3 protein. The data hold hundreds of thousands of distinct CDR3 sequences, with 35% to 50% observed a single time. The sequencing sample was made of blood. These receptors originate from an elderly man in good health.

This clonotype occurred many times. The rearrangement joins TRBV7-9 to TRBJ2-3, with D hard to call. Trimming took 3 bases from V and 6 from J, leaving 7 bases between them. The CDR3 loop spans 12 amino acids. Germline V gene data show CDR1 as SEHNR and CDR2 as FQNEAQ (reference sequence). The CDR3 sequence is CASSLTGDTQYF. In nucleotides, the CDR3 is TGTGCCAGCAGCTTGACCGGGGATACGCAGTATTTT.

This clonotype has at least ten counts. A much larger clone lies a single base off, so this may be a read error. This chain connects TRBV3-1 to TRBJ2-7; TRBD2 agrees at 10 bases. The CDR3 covers 17 residues. From germline, CDR1 is LGHDT and CDR2 YNNKEL (reference sequence). The V gene end was trimmed by 8 bases and the J gene end by 7 bases; junction bases not matched to a gene: 20. The CDR3: CASRWALAGEVVYEQYF. Written as DNA, the CDR3 is TGTGCCAGCCGTTGGGCGCTAGCGGGAGAGGTGGTCTATGAGCAGTACTTC.

The chain recombines TRBV29-1 with TRBJ1-1; D unresolved. Germline-derived CDR1 and CDR2 are SQVTM and ANQGSEA. V dropped 5 bases and J dropped 1 base, with 5 bases sitting between them. This CDR3 comprises 11 residues. As DNA, the CDR3 is TGCAGCGTTTGGGGGAACACTGAAGCTTTCTTT. It yields the protein CSVWGNTEAFF.

The chain joins TRBV20-1 to TRBJ2-3; D possibly corresponds to TRBD1 (5 bases). The V end lost 6 bases, the J end lost 3 bases, and 13 bases lay between the germline ends. This CDR3 is 13 amino acids long. Per the germline V gene, CDR1 is DFQATT and CDR2 is SNEGSKA (reference sequence). Here the CDR3 reads CSAEHRGTDTQYF. The CDR3 region has the DNA TGCAGTGCAGAGCATAGGGGTACAGATACGCAGTATTTT.

To note about this clonotype: Germline and junction disagree at one end, which may indicate a read error. The chain employs TRBV6-2 or TRBV6-3 and TRBJ2-1; the D is unclear. This CDR3 has 13 amino acids. Germline loops: CDR1 MNHEY, CDR2 SVGEGT. The chain's CDR3 is CASSYTLGNEQFF. In DNA form, the CDR3 reads TGCGCCAGCAGTTATACTTTAGGGAATGAGCAGTTCTTC.

A few counts support this clonotype. This chain uses TRBV7-2 with TRBJ1-2; D is perhaps TRBD1 (5 bases). V lost 2 bases, J lost 4 bases, and 17 bases lay in between. CDR3 length equals 16 residues. Germline V gene data show CDR1 as SGHTA and CDR2 as FQGNSA. In DNA, the CDR3 is TGTGCCAGCAGCTTATCTTTGGGCGGGGGGTCCTATGGCTACACCTTC. Residues: CASSLSLGGGSYGYTF.

This clonotype was counted at least ten times. This rearrangement joins TRBV9 to TRBJ1-6, with D unclear. Per germline, CDR1 SGDLS and CDR2 YYNGEE. This CDR3 is 15 amino acids long. Trimming stripped 0 bases from V and 6 bases from J, with 10 bases between. The CDR3 coding sequence is TGTGCCAGCAGCGTAGATGGCCAGGCTAATTCACCCCTCCACTTT. It specifies CASSVDGQANSPLHF.

The chain employs TRBV5-1 and TRBJ1-1, with TRBD1 identical over 10 bases. Germline loops: CDR1 SGHRS, CDR2 YFSETQ. This CDR3 region has 17 residues. Trimming took 1 base from V and 3 from J; bases not matched to a gene: 9. This CDR3 reads CASSLRGQGSAYTEAFF. DNA of the CDR3: TGCGCCAGCAGCTTGAGGGGACAGGGGTCGGCCTACACTGAAGCTTTCTTT.

The chain joins TRBV3-1 to TRBJ1-2; 9 positions match TRBD1. The CDR3 is made up of 14 amino acids. Germline CDR1 LGHDT, CDR2 YNNKEL (reference sequence). The ends lost 7 bases at V and 0 bases at J; junction bases unmatched: 3. Written as DNA, the CDR3 is TGTGCCAGCACAGGGACAGGGCCTAACTATGGCTACACCTTC. It translates to CASTGTGPNYGYTF.

The sample holds many counts of this clonotype. The chain uses TRBV20-1 and TRBJ1-6, with 7 positions matching TRBD1. The CDR3 is 14 residues long. The germline gives CDR1 DFQATT, CDR2 SNEGSKA (reference sequence). This chain's CDR3 is CKPTGPSYNSPLHF. The DNA of the CDR3 is TGCAAACCGACAGGGCCCTCCTATAATTCACCCCTCCACTTT.

This clonotype was counted many times. The chain combines TRBV11-2 with TRBJ2-5; 13 bases are shared with TRBD2. Germline V lookup: CDR1 SGHAT, CDR2 FQNNGV. V gave up 5 bases and J gave up 1 base; unmatched junction bases: 4. The CDR3 spans 16 residues. The CDR3 reads CASSPRLAGGQETQYF. The CDR3 DNA reads as TGTGCCAGCAGCCCTCGACTAGCGGGGGGCCAAGAGACCCAGTACTTC.

J is TRBJ2-1 and V is TRBV9, with 8 bases that match TRBD2. CDR1 and CDR2 (germline): SGDLS, YYNGEE. The V gene end was trimmed by 4 bases and the J gene end by 4 bases; junction bases not matched to a gene: 13. CDR3 length equals 17 residues. CDR3 protein: CASSRNAPSGPYNEQFF. The CDR3 nucleotides are TGTGCCAGCAGCCGTAATGCCCCTAGCGGGCCGTACAATGAGCAGTTCTTC.

This clonotype was counted a few times. V and J are TRBV7-3 and TRBJ1-5; D is possibly TRBD1 (5 bases). This CDR3 region has 13 residues. The V end lost 2 bases, the J end lost 7 bases, and 9 bases lay between the germline ends. Germline V gives CDR1 SGHTA, CDR2 FQGTGA. CDR3 nucleotides: TGTGCCAGCAGCTTATTCGAGGGGCAGCCCCAGCATTTT. Residues: CASSLFEGQPQHF.

The V gene is TRBV12-5, the J gene TRBJ2-7; 7 bases line up with TRBD1. V lost 6 bases and J lost 0; bases outside the gene matches: 8. Germline V CDR1 and CDR2: LGHNT, FRNRAP. There are 15 residues in the CDR3. This CDR3 reads CASGEPGQSSYEQYF. The CDR3 DNA is TGTGCTAGTGGGGAGCCGGGACAGAGCTCCTACGAGCAGTACTTC.

The rearrangement uses TRBV4-1 and TRBJ2-2, with D possibly TRBD1 on 6 matching bases. This CDR3 comprises 15 residues. Trimming stripped 4 bases from V and 5 bases from J, with 14 bases between. Germline lookup yields CDR1 MGHRA and CDR2 YSYEKL. The CDR3 bases are TGCGCCAGCAGCCTGGGGAGAGGGGGAACCGGGGAGCTGTTTTTT. Protein sequence: CASSLGRGGTGELFF.

This clonotype was seen a few times. The rearrangement joins TRBV7-8 to TRBJ2-7; D may be TRBD2 (5 bases). This CDR3 spans 12 amino acids. CDR1 and CDR2 (germline): SGHVS, FQNEAQ. The V end lost 4 bases, the J end lost 6 bases, and 10 bases lay between the germline ends. CDR3 sequence (DNA): TGTGCCAGCAGCTCTACTAGAACCGAGCAGTACTTC. Translated: CASSSTRTEQYF.

This rearrangement joins TRBV7-2 to TRBJ2-7; D may be TRBD1 or TRBD2 (6 bases each). Per the germline V gene, CDR1 is SGHTA and CDR2 is FQGNSA. The ends were cut back, 1 base at V and 3 bases at J, with 13 bases in the middle. The CDR3 runs to 15 residues. CDR3 loop: CASSLEGGRFYEQYF. In DNA form, the CDR3 reads TGTGCCAGCAGCTTAGAAGGGGGGCGGTTCTACGAGCAGTACTTC.